This T cell receptor (beta chain) was found in a study of T cell responses to AZD1222 COVID-19 vaccine. Broader study findings: When two AZD1222 doses had been given, Spike-specific TCR breadth and depth rose.

Details on this clone: What it binds is unknown.

The assay was immunoSEQ multiplex PCR, and TCRdb's table has in-frame clones only and misses some. The table lists under 200,000 clones, around 93% of them singletons. Trimming took 8 bases from V and 4 from J, leaving 17 bases between them. The CDR3 has 14 residues. Germline V gene sequence: CDR1 MDHEN, CDR2 SYDVKM. The TCR originated in an adult in good health. J is TRBJ1-2 and V is TRBV28, with D unclear. Sequenced material: peripheral blood, taken on day 0 of AZD1222 vaccination. CDR3 coding DNA: TGTGCCAGCGATGCTCCCCTGTTGGGCTATGGCTACACCTTC. Its translation: CASDAPLLGYGYTF.